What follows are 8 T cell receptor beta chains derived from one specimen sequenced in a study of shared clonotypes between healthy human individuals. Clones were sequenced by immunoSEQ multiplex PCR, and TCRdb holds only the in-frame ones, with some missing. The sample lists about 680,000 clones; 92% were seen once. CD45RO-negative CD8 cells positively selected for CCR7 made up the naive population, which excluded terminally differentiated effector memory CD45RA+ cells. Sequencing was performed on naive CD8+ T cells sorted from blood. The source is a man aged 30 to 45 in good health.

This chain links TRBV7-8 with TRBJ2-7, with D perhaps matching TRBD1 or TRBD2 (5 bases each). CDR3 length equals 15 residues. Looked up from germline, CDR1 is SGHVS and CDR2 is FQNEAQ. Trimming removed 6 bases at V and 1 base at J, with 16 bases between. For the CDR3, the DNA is TGTGCCAGCAGACTAACAGGACTGCCGTCCTACGAGCAGTACTTC. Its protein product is CASRLTGLPSYEQYF.

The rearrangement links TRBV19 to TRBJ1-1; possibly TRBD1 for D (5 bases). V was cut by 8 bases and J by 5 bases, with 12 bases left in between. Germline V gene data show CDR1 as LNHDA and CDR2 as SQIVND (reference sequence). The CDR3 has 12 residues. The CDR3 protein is CASGGGRTEAFF. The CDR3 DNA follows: TGTGCCAGTGGGGGGGGACGAACTGAAGCTTTCTTT. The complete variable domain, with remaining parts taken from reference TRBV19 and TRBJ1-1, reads DGGITQSPKYLFRKEGQNVTLSCEQNLNHDAMYWYRQDPGQGLRLIYYSQIVNDFQKGDIAEGYSVSREKKESFPLTVTSAQKNPTAFYLCASGGGRTEAFFGQGTRLTVV.

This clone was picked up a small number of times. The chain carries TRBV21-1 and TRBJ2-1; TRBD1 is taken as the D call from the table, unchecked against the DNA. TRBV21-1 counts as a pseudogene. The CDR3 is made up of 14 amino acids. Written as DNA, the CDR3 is TGTGCCAGCCCACACCAACCCAACTACAATGAGCAGTTCTTC. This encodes CASPHQPNYNEQFF.

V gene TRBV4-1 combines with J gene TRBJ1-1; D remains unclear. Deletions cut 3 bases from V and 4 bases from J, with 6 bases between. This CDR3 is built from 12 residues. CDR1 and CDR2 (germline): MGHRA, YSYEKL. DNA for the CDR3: TGCGCCAGCAGCCAGGGGATCACTGAAGCTTTCTTT. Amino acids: CASSQGITEAFF.

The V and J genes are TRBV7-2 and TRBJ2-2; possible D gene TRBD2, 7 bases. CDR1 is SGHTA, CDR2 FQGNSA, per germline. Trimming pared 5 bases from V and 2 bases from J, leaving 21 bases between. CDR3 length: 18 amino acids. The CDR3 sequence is CASSRVAGATTNTGELFF. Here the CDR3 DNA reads TGTGCCAGCAGCCGGGTTGCGGGGGCCACCACTAACACCGGGGAGCTGTTTTTT.

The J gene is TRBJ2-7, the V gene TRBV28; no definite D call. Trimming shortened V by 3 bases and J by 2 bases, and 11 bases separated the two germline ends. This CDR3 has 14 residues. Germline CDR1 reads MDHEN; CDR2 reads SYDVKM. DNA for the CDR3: TGTGCCAGCAGTTTCGTAAGTAACCCCTACGAGCAGTACTTC. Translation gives CASSFVSNPYEQYF.

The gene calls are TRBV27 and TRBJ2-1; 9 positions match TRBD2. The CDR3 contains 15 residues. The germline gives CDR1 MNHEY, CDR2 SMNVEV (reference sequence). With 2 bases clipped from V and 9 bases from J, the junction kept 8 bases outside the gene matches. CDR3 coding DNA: TGTGCCAGCAGTTTACTAGCGGGACTTCGGGGTGAGCAGTTCTTC. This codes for CASSLLAGLRGEQFF.

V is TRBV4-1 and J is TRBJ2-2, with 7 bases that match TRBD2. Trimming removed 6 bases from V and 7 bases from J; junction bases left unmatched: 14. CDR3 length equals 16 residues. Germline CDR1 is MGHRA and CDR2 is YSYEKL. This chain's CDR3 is CASRGLRGSIDGELFF. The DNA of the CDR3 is TGCGCCAGCAGGGGCCTCCGCGGGAGTATCGACGGGGAGCTGTTTTTT.